This is a list of T cell receptor beta chains from one sample in a study of shared T cell receptors in the human thymus. TCRdb's copy holds only in-frame clones and misses some; the assay was immunoSEQ multiplex PCR. Of 500,000 to 550,000 clones in the sample, roughly 74% were seen once. The sample was also reused in another study, on human thymus T cells.

The material sequenced was thymocytes. Receptors were obtained from a boy in the first two years of life with a congenital heart defect. CDR3s include the opening cysteine and the closing phenylalanine or tryptophan. The D gene is left open where the match is weak. The size field is filled for only some rows; it gives once, few, many or a size class.

CDR3 protein	CDR3 DNA	V gene	J gene	D gene	clone size
CATSRGPGGEVLGQYF	TGTGCCACCAGCAGAGGTCCGGGGGGGGAAGTATTAGGGCAGTACTTC	TRBV15	TRBJ2-7	TRBD2	-
CASSLSRRGGGETQYF	TGTGCCAGCAGTTTATCCCGAAGGGGGGGAGGAGAGACCCAGTACTTC	TRBV27	TRBJ2-5	-	-
CASSESGPGVSNEQFF	TGTGCCAGCAGTGAATCGGGGCCAGGGGTTTCCAATGAGCAGTTCTTC	TRBV6-1	TRBJ2-1	-	-
CASSQASRDIAYEQYF	TGTGCCAGCAGCCAAGCCTCCCGGGACATAGCCTACGAGCAGTACTTC	TRBV14	TRBJ2-7	-	-
CASSFSGTNYGYTF	TGTGCCAGCAGTTTTTCAGGGACTAACTATGGCTACACCTTC	TRBV27	TRBJ1-2	-	-
CASQIRPPYNEQFF	TGTGCCAGCCAGATCCGCCCCCCTTACAATGAGCAGTTCTTC	TRBV28	TRBJ2-1	-	-
CASGRFGLRAFF	TGTGCCAGCGGTCGTTTTGGTTTGAGAGCTTTCTTT	TRBV6-5	TRBJ1-1	-	-
CATSREAGLTLAKNIQYF	TGTGCCACCAGCAGAGAAGCGGGCTTAACCCTAGCCAAAAACATTCAGTACTTC	TRBV15	TRBJ2-4	-	few
CASSYTRWAGRGQDEQYF	TGTGCCAGCAGCTACACTCGTTGGGCGGGGAGAGGACAGGACGAGCAGTACTTC	TRBV11-1	TRBJ2-7	-	-
CAWSGGQNTEAFF	TGTGCCTGGAGTGGGGGGCAGAACACTGAAGCTTTCTTT	TRBV30	TRBJ1-1	-	-
CASTGVSVGFRPNTEAFF	TGTGCCAGCACGGGGGTGTCAGTCGGTTTTCGGCCGAACACTGAAGCTTTCTTT	TRBV28	TRBJ1-1	-	-
CASSLVLVETQYF	TGTGCCAGCAGCTTAGTACTAGTAGAGACCCAGTACTTC	TRBV11-2	TRBJ2-5	-	-
CASSPTAIIGNTIYF	TGTGCCAGCAGTCCGACAGCAATAATCGGAAACACCATATATTTT	TRBV27	TRBJ1-3	-	-
CATSRVRGTGVYSNQPQHF	TGTGCCACCAGCAGAGTAAGGGGGACAGGGGTTTATAGCAATCAGCCCCAGCATTTT	TRBV15	TRBJ1-5	TRBD1	-
CASSQERREGLENIQYF	TGCGCCAGCAGCCAAGAGCGACGGGAGGGCCTCGAAAACATTCAGTACTTC	TRBV4-3	TRBJ2-4	TRBD2	few
CASSLYNGRGYEQYF	TGTGCCAGCAGCTTATATAACGGGAGAGGCTACGAGCAGTACTTC	TRBV11-2	TRBJ2-7	-	-
CSVLTSVNEQFF	TGCAGCGTTTTGACTAGCGTCAATGAGCAGTTCTTC	TRBV29-1	TRBJ2-1	TRBD2	-
CATSRDRKTGAGNPEQYF	TGTGCCACCAGCAGAGATCGCAAAACCGGAGCCGGGAACCCCGAGCAGTACTTC	TRBV15	TRBJ2-7	-	-
CASLGTGVGAFF	TGTGCCAGTTTAGGGACAGGGGTCGGTGCTTTCTTT	TRBV6-5	TRBJ1-1	TRBD1	-
CASSLQGQGYIDEQFF	TGTGCCAGCAGCTTACAGGGCCAGGGGTACATCGATGAGCAGTTCTTC	TRBV13	TRBJ2-1	-	-
CASSEFQAGRREQYF	TGTGCCAGCAGTGAATTCCAAGCGGGAAGGCGGGAGCAGTACTTC	TRBV2	TRBJ2-7	TRBD2	-
CASSQVGRGDEQYF	TGCGCCAGCAGCCAAGTCGGCAGGGGTGACGAGCAGTACTTC	TRBV4-1	TRBJ2-7	-	-
CATSPTGHSNQPQHF	TGTGCCACCTCACCGACAGGGCATAGCAATCAGCCCCAGCATTTT	TRBV6-1	TRBJ1-5	TRBD1	-
CAWSVLGPLGYEQFF	TGTGCCTGGAGTGTACTGGGGCCCCTTGGGTATGAGCAGTTCTTC	TRBV30	TRBJ2-1	-	-
CASSLGTSGRTDTQYF	TGCGCCAGCAGCCTTGGGACTAGCGGGAGAACAGATACGCAGTATTTT	TRBV5-1	TRBJ2-3	TRBD2	-
CALNTEAFF	TGTGCCCTTAACACTGAAGCTTTCTTT	TRBV27	TRBJ1-1	-	-
CASSALAGAYNEQFF	TGTGCCAGCAGCGCACTAGCGGGCGCTTACAATGAGCAGTTCTTC	TRBV7-6	TRBJ2-1	TRBD2	-
CASSPPGTGYTEAFF	TGTGCCAGCTCACCCCCCGGGACAGGGTACACTGAAGCTTTCTTT	TRBV18	TRBJ1-1	TRBD1	few
CASSLGQGYGYTF	TGTGCCAGCAGCTTGGGACAGGGCTATGGCTACACCTTC	TRBV7-9	TRBJ1-2	TRBD1	-
CASSHPDSGSSYNEQFF	TGCGCCAGCAGCCATCCCGACTCCGGGAGCTCCTACAATGAGCAGTTCTTC	TRBV4-3	TRBJ2-1	-	-
CASSLEKREGLLNTGELFF	TGTGCCAGCAGCTTAGAAAAGCGGGAGGGCCTATTGAACACCGGGGAGCTGTTTTTT	TRBV7-8	TRBJ2-2	TRBD2	-
CASSSDPDRPWEQYF	TGTGCCAGCAGTTCGGACCCGGACAGGCCCTGGGAGCAGTACTTC	TRBV27	TRBJ2-7	TRBD1	-
CASSYGQGHYEQYF	TGTGCCAGCAGCTATGGACAGGGGCACTACGAGCAGTACTTC	TRBV7-2	TRBJ2-7	TRBD1	-
CASSQDPGTTTKNQPQHF	TGCGCCAGCAGCCAAGACCCCGGGACAACAACAAAGAATCAGCCCCAGCATTTT	TRBV4-3	TRBJ1-5	-	-
CASSPNPRGNTEAFF	TGTGCCAGCAGCCCCAATCCCAGGGGGAACACTGAAGCTTTCTTT	TRBV4-2	TRBJ1-1	-	-
CASSLEGVTSYNEQFF	TGCGCCAGCAGCTTGGAGGGGGTGACCTCCTACAATGAGCAGTTCTTC	TRBV5-1	TRBJ2-1	-	-
CASSQTPGAYEQYF	TGTGCCAGCAGCCAAACGCCGGGTGCCTACGAGCAGTACTTC	TRBV9	TRBJ2-7	-	few
CASEAGTGETQYF	TGTGCCAGCGAAGCCGGGACAGGGGAGACCCAGTACTTC	TRBV25-1	TRBJ2-5	TRBD1	-
CASSSGRVRNQPQHF	TGTGCCAGCAGTTCAGGCAGGGTACGCAATCAGCCCCAGCATTTT	TRBV28	TRBJ1-5	-	-
CSARTEETQYF	TGCAGTGCTAGAACGGAAGAGACCCAGTACTTC	TRBV20-1	TRBJ2-5	-	-